This T cell receptor beta chain derives from a study of cytotoxic CD8 clonotypes in ibrutinib-treated CLL. Study results and limitations: Private clonotypes, not public ones, expanded at ibrutinib response. Collection times varied between progressing and sustained-remission patients. Having risen at ibrutinib response, clonality had fallen back toward baseline by progression.

The table came from immunoSEQ multiplex PCR; TCRdb's copy has only in-frame clones and leaves some out. The sample contains approximately 340,000 clones, 67% of which appear only once. V gave up 0 bases and J gave up 2 bases; unmatched junction bases: 1. This CDR3 spans 14 amino acids. Germline V lookup: CDR1 MNHEY, CDR2 SMNVEV (reference sequence). About this clone: Its antigen is not identified.

The V call is TRBV27, the J call TRBJ2-7; TRBD2 matches 7 bases. The sequencing here drew on PBMCs, taken after 36 months of ibrutinib treatment. This TCR was sampled from a human donor with chronic lymphocytic leukemia. CDR3 DNA sequence: TGTGCCAGCAGTTTATCGGGGACTACCTACGAGCAGTACTTC. It yields the protein CASSLSGTTYEQYF.